This passage covers 17 T cell receptor beta chains from one sample sequenced in a study of vaccination effects on CD4 cells after COVID-19. Measured with immunoSEQ multiplex PCR; TCRdb has only the in-frame clones, and not every one. This sample yields under 80,000 clones, of which 76% are seen a single time; approximately 0.9% belongs to the top ten. Sequencing in the ViraFEST assay came after antigen-specific CD4+ T cells had been expanded with viral peptide pools, which were used to stimulate PBMC. The culture ran for about 11 days, and then CD4+ T cells were isolated. The vaccine given was either BNT162b2 or mRNA-1273, in two doses. These receptors have no identified antigens. The sequences come from CD4+ T cells from PBMCs cultured with HCoV-OC43 spike peptides, collected after COVID-19 vaccination. As to subset: HCoV-OC43 spike overlapping peptide pool stimulation. The receptors were sampled from a human donor who received a COVID-19 vaccine.

The chain recombines TRBV12-3 or TRBV12-4 with TRBJ2-5; 9 bases match TRBD1. Germline trimming cut 5 bases from V and 5 bases from J; bases unmatched to any gene: 3. The CDR3 loop spans 13 amino acids. The CDR3 loop reads CASSTGGSETQYF. The CDR3 DNA is TGTGCCAGCAGTACAGGGGGCTCGGAGACCCAGTACTTC.

CDR3 nucleotide sequence: TGTGCCACCAGTGACCTACCGGGACAGGGAATTGATGAGCAGTTCTTC. It encodes CATSDLPGQGIDEQFF. This chain connects TRBV24-1 to TRBJ2-1, with 9 nucleotides matching TRBD1. CDR1 is KGHDR and CDR2 is SFDVKD in the germline V gene. With 4 bases clipped from V and 8 bases from J, the junction kept 11 bases outside the gene matches. This CDR3 is built from 16 residues.

Here the CDR3 DNA reads TGTGCCAGCAGTCCCATGCGGGGTCAAGGAGAGACCCAGTACTTC. This gives the protein CASSPMRGQGETQYF. The rearrangement joins TRBV25-1 to TRBJ2-5; D is perhaps TRBD2 (6 bases). The CDR3 loop spans 15 amino acids. The V gene's germline CDR1 is MGHDK and CDR2 SYGVNS. V lost 5 bases and J lost 4, with 17 bases in between.

This chain joins TRBV19 and TRBJ2-1; the D is unclear. The V end was cut by 3 bases, the J end by 4 bases, with 13 bases between. In germline, CDR1 is LNHDA, CDR2 SQIVND (reference sequence). The CDR3 runs to 15 residues. CDR3 region: CASSMTRTFYNEQFF. The CDR3 DNA reads TGTGCCAGTAGTATGACGCGAACGTTTTACAATGAGCAGTTCTTC.

The chain recombines TRBV29-1 with TRBJ2-1; 8 nucleotides agree with TRBD1. The CDR3 sequence is 15 residues long. V was pared by 5 bases and J by 6 bases, with 12 bases of the junction left unmatched. The V gene's germline CDR1 is SQVTM and CDR2 ANQGSEA. CDR3 coding DNA: TGCAGCGTTACTTTATTTCAGGGGGCCTCCAATGAGCAGTTCTTC. Amino acids: CSVTLFQGASNEQFF.

This clone was seen a handful of times. This chain uses TRBV6-1 with TRBJ2-7; D remains ambiguous. The CDR3 contains 12 residues. The germline gives CDR1 MNHNS, CDR2 SASEGT. Trimming left V 1 base short and J 7 bases short, with 8 bases between. The CDR3 sequence: CASSEGSLEQYV. CDR3 bases: TGTGCCAGCAGTGAAGGTTCTCTGGAGCAGTACGTC.

This clone was observed a single time. The chain joins TRBV7-8 to TRBJ2-1; D remains unclear. Trimming removed 5 bases from V and 9 bases from J, with 8 bases in between. The germline V gene has CDR1 SGHVS and CDR2 FQNEAQ. The CDR3 is made up of 11 amino acids. The CDR3: CASSRLGEQFF. Here the CDR3 DNA reads TGTGCCAGCAGCCGGCTAGGTGAGCAGTTCTTC.

In its sample, this clone was seen a few times. This CDR3 is CASSLAREGNQPQHF. The DNA for the CDR3 is TGTGCCAGCAGCTTAGCAAGAGAAGGCAATCAGCCCCAGCATTTT. V and J are TRBV7-9 and TRBJ1-5; D not resolved. Germline V gives CDR1 SEHNR, CDR2 FQNEAQ (reference sequence). This CDR3 contains 15 residues. V dropped 0 bases and J dropped 2 bases, with 8 bases sitting between them.

V is TRBV4-2 and J is TRBJ2-3; a possible D gene is TRBD2 (6 bases). V was trimmed by 4 bases and J by 0 bases, leaving 8 bases between them. This CDR3 has 14 amino acids. Germline CDR1 and CDR2: LGHNA and YNFKEQ. CDR3 sequence reads: CASSLGGSTDTQYF. CDR3 nucleotide sequence: TGTGCCAGCAGCCTTGGGGGGAGCACAGATACGCAGTATTTT.

The rearrangement uses TRBV5-1 and TRBJ2-3; D uncertain. V was clipped by 0 bases and J by 4 bases, with 9 bases between them. This CDR3 contains 14 residues. The germline CDR1 and CDR2 sequences are SGHRS and YFSETQ. CDR3 in amino acids: CASSLGVAPDTQYF. CDR3 nucleotide sequence: TGCGCCAGCAGCTTGGGGGTTGCACCAGATACGCAGTATTTT.

The chain recombines TRBV20-1 with TRBJ1-2, with D unclear. Trimming left V 3 bases short and J 8 bases short, with 10 bases between. The CDR3 has 11 amino acids. CDR1 is DFQATT, CDR2 SNEGSKA, per germline (reference sequence). The CDR3 nucleotides read TGCAGTGCTAGGCGGACCCCGGGCTACACCTTC. Encoded protein: CSARRTPGYTF.

The chain has TRBV14 and TRBJ1-1; D is unresolved. CDR1 is SGHDN and CDR2 is FVKESK in the germline V gene. The CDR3 runs to 14 residues. V was cut by 4 bases and J by 2 bases, with 11 bases left in between. The CDR3 loop is CASSPHRGNTEAFF. CDR3 bases: TGTGCCAGCAGCCCGCACCGTGGTAACACTGAAGCTTTCTTT.

The CDR3 loop reads CASSLVPGDIQYF. CDR3 DNA: TGCGCCAGCAGCTTGGTTCCGGGTGACATTCAGTACTTC. The chain is built from TRBV5-1 and TRBJ2-4; D not resolved. Between the trimmed V and J ends, which lost 0 bases and 8 bases, there was a span of 9 bases. The CDR3 spans 13 residues. CDR1 and CDR2 (germline): SGHRS, YFSETQ. Filled out from reference TRBV5-1 and TRBJ2-4, the complete variable domain reads KAGVTQTPRYLIKTRGQQVTLSCSPISGHRSVSWYQQTPGQGLQFLFEYFSETQRNKGNFPGRFSGRQFSNSRSEMNVSTLELGDSALYLCASSLVPGDIQYFGAGTRLSVL.

This chain connects TRBV19 to TRBJ1-5; D is unresolved. V was trimmed by 4 bases and J by 0 bases, leaving 16 bases between them. Germline values: CDR1 LNHDA, CDR2 SQIVND (reference sequence). CDR3 length: 17 residues. The CDR3 DNA follows: TGTGCCAGTAGTACCCAGCGCGGAGACTATAGCAATCAGCCCCAGCATTTT. Encoded protein: CASSTQRGDYSNQPQHF.

This chain links TRBV3-1 (or the pseudogene TRBV3-2) with TRBJ2-7, with 11 positions matching TRBD1. The CDR3 is 14 amino acids. CDR1 is LGHDT and CDR2 is YNNKEL in the germline V gene (reference sequence). After removal of 4 bases from V and 3 bases from J, the junction contained 2 bases not matched to a gene. CDR3 in amino acids: CASSRGTGGYEQYV. The CDR3 DNA reads TGTGCCAGCAGCCGAGGGACAGGGGGCTACGAGCAGTACGTC.

J is TRBJ1-2 and V is TRBV5-5, with D hard to call. Deletions cut 2 bases from V and 1 base from J, with 15 bases between. The CDR3 has 16 amino acids. Per germline, CDR1 SGHKS and CDR2 YYEKEE (reference sequence). DNA for the CDR3: TGTGCCAGCAGCTTAGTGTCGACACCATTTAACTATGGCTACACCTTC. Protein: CASSLVSTPFNYGYTF.

This clone occurred a few times. This sequence joins TRBV18 and TRBJ1-1; D is ambiguous. V was pared by 3 bases and J by 5 bases, with 13 bases between. This CDR3 has 14 amino acids. CDR1 KGHSH and CDR2 LQKENI come from the germline V gene. As DNA, the CDR3 is TGTGCCAGCTCACCGTCGATGGGGAGGACTGAAGCTTTCTTT. This translates into CASSPSMGRTEAFF.